The clone carrying this TCR beta chain appeared many times. CDR3 length: 17 amino acids. V lost 6 bases and J 7 bases, leaving 28 bases between the germline ends. Germline assignment: CDR1 SGHNT and CDR2 YYREEE (reference sequence). These data are taken from a study of early T cells in non-severe SARS-CoV-2 infection. Looking at the study overall: Sequencing of unsorted whole blood was done on bulk RNA, leaving chains unpaired.

From the 5' RACE reads, TCRdb called clonotypes with MiXCR, one entry per CDR3 protein. Of 55,000 to 70,000 distinct CDR3 sequences listed, 5.6% are singletons. The sample consisted of whole blood. This clonotype was sampled from an adult who was a healthcare worker with PCR-confirmed SARS-CoV-2 infection or an uninfected control (not recorded which). The V gene is TRBV5-4, the J gene TRBJ1-2, with D unclear. The CDR3 DNA follows: TGTGCCAGCACTGCCACTCCCACCCGATACTTAACTGTTGGCTACACCTTC. It encodes CASTATPTRYLTVGYTF.